This record concerns one T cell receptor (beta chain) sequence. The antigen remains undetermined. The data were obtained in a study of OX40 agonist ivuxolimab in advanced cancers. Study-level background: Ivuxolimab, which is an agonistic anti-OX40 (CD134) antibody, was administered to the patients. Ivuxolimab was administered intravenously to patients at 0.01 to 10 mg/kg every 2 weeks. Findings of the study overall: Partial responders at 0.1-3.0 mg/kg had among the lowest clonal expansion. Expanded clones were, on average, more numerous among CD8+ T cells than CD4+.

Data came from immunoSEQ multiplex PCR; TCRdb stores just in-frame clones and leaves some out. The data show fewer than 90,000 clones, roughly nine tenths seen once. Sequencing used CD4+ or CD8+ T cells sorted from blood, obtained in a trial of the OX40 agonist ivuxolimab. This receptor was obtained from an adult with an advanced solid tumor such as melanoma, head and neck, liver or kidney cancer.

This chain's CDR3 is CATSRDRDRGAYTF. The CDR3 nucleotides read TGTGCCACCAGCAGAGATAGGGACAGGGGGGCCTACACCTTC. This rearrangement joins TRBV15 to TRBJ1-2, with 11 bases identical to TRBD1. The CDR3 contains 14 residues. V lost 0 bases, J lost 10 bases, and 4 bases stayed unmatched. Germline-derived CDR1 and CDR2 are LNHNV and YYDKDF (reference sequence).